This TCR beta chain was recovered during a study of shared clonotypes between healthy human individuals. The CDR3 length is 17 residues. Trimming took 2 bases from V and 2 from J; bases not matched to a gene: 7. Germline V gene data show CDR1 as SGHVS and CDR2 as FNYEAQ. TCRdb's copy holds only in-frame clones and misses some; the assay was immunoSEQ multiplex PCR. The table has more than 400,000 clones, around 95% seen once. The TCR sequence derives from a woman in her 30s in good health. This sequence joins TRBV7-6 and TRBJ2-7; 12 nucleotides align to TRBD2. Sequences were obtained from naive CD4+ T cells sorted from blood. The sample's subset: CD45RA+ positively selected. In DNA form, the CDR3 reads TGTGCCAGCAGCTTAAGCCCAGGGACTAGCGGGCCCTACGAGCAGTACTTC. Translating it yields CASSLSPGTSGPYEQYF.